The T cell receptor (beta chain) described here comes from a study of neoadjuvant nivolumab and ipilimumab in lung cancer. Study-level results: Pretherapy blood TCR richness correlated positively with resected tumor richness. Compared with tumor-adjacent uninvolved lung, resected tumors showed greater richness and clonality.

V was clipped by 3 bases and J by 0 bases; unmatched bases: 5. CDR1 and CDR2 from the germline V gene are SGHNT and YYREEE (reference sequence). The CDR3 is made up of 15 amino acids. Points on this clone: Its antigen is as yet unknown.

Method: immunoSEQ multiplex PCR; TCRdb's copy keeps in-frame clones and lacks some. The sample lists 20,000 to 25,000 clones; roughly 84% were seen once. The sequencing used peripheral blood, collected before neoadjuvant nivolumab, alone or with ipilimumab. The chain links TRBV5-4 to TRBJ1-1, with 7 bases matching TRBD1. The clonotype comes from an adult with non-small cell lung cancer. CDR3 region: CASSWGQQMNTEAFF. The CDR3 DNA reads TGTGCCAGCAGCTGGGGACAGCAAATGAACACTGAAGCTTTCTTT. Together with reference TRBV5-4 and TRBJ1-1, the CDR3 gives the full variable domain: ETGVTQSPTHLIKTRGQQVTLRCSSQSGHNTVSWYQQALGQGPQFIFQYYREEENGRGNFPPRFSGLQFPNYSSELNVNALELDDSALYLCASSWGQQMNTEAFFGQGTRLTVV.